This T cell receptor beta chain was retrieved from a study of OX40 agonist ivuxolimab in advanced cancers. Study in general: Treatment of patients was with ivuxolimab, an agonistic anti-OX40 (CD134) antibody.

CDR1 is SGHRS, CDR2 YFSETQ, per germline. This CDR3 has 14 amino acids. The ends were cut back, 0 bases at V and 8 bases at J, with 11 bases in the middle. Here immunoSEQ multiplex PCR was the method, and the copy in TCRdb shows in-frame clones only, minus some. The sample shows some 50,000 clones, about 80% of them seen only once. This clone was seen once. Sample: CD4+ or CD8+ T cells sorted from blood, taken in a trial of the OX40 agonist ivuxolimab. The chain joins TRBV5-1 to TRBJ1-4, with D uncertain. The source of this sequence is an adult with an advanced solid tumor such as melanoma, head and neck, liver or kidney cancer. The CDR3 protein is CASSLGHAREKLFF. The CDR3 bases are TGCGCCAGCAGCTTGGGACACGCGAGAGAAAAACTGTTTTTT. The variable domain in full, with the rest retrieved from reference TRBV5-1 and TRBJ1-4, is KAGVTQTPRYLIKTRGQQVTLSCSPISGHRSVSWYQQTPGQGLQFLFEYFSETQRNKGNFPGRFSGRQFSNSRSEMNVSTLELGDSALYLCASSLGHAREKLFFGSGTQLSVL.